This T cell receptor beta chain was sequenced for a study of T-cell memory formation after mild COVID-19. The V and J ends lost 0 bases and 8 bases, in that order; junction bases with no gene match: 6. CDR1 MNHEY and CDR2 SVGAGI come from the germline V gene. The CDR3 sequence is 14 residues long. Via MiXCR, TCRdb re-called the 5' RACE reads, giving one row per CDR3 protein. The profile shows almost 550,000 distinct CDR3 sequences, roughly 22% of them singletons. Findings of the study overall: The main location of contracting CD4+ clones was CM and EM, and that of contracting CD8+ clones was EMRA. Clones contracting across day 15 to 85 had a balanced CD4/CD8 profile; later expanding clones leaned CD4+. That cross-reactive memory joined was suggested by some responding clones appearing in pre-infection memory.

This clonotype was counted many times. Its matching antigen is unknown. Sequenced: PBMCs or a T cell subset sorted from them (not recorded which). This clonotype was obtained from an adult woman who had mild COVID-19 (a few samples of this study predate the infection). Cell type and time point are not known. The chain has TRBV6-5 and TRBJ1-2, with 7 bases fitting TRBD1. In DNA, the CDR3 is TGTGCCAGCAGTTACTCGAGACAGGGCGGGGGCTACACCTTC. It is translated as CASSYSRQGGGYTF.